Shown below are 18 T cell receptor beta chains from a single sample sequenced in a study of blood T cells in healthy people across ages. Then a second PCR, running roughly 7 to 11 cycles, was carried out with a sample-barcoded 5' primer and a J-beta primer mix. TCRdb analysed the 5' RACE reads with MiXCR anew, one entry per CDR3 protein. Counted here are more than 1,000,000 distinct CDR3 sequences, approximately 25% occurring once; the ten biggest clones make up 0.65% to 0.95%. The data also belong to a second study, concerning T cells of mothers and their children.

Sample: blood. The receptor set was obtained from a girl aged 2-10 years in good health.

V and J are TRBV27 and TRBJ2-3, with 7 bases that match TRBD1. Germline CDR1 MNHEY, CDR2 SMNVEV (reference sequence). The V segment lost 6 bases and the J segment 2 bases; nucleotides outside the gene matches: 5. The CDR3 is 14 residues long. The CDR3: CASSRGTDTDTQYF. Here the CDR3 DNA reads TGTGCCAGCAGCAGAGGGACAGACACAGATACGCAGTATTTT.

This chain joins TRBV6-2 or TRBV6-3 and TRBJ2-1, with 12 nucleotides matching TRBD2. The J call may be in error: the DNA end matches TRBJ2-5 better. CDR1 MNHEY and CDR2 SVGEGT come from the germline V gene. This CDR3 comprises 15 residues. CDR3 bases: TGTGCCAGCAGGGATCCGGGACTAGCGGGAGAGACCCAGTACTTC. Its protein is CASRDPGLAGETQYF.

The table lists this clonotype with many counts. The chain uses TRBV3-1 and TRBJ2-5; TRBD1 matches at 10 bases. CDR1 is LGHDT, CDR2 YNNKEL, per germline (reference sequence). This CDR3 has 13 amino acids. Trimming cost V 9 bases and J 4 bases; bases outside gene matches: 5. CDR3 amino acids: CASSRQGAETQYF. CDR3 DNA: TGTGCCAGTAGTAGACAGGGGGCAGAGACCCAGTACTTC.

This clonotype has more than one count but fewer than ten. At one end the junction does not follow the germline gene, possibly because of a read error. The chain joins TRBV7-7 to TRBJ1-1, with D unresolved. Germline V gene sequence: CDR1 SSHAT, CDR2 FNYEAQ (reference sequence). This CDR3 has 13 residues. The CDR3 DNA is TGTGCTAGCAGCCCCGATCCCAACACTGAAGCTTTCTTT. Its translation: CASSPDPNTEAFF.

This clonotype was observed a few times. The genes are TRBV12-3 or TRBV12-4 and TRBJ1-1, with a weak D call TRBD1 (6 bases). CDR3 length: 14 amino acids. V was pared by 6 bases and J by 0 bases, with 11 bases between. Written as DNA, the CDR3 is TGTGCCAGCAGGAGGGACACCATGAACACTGAAGCTTTCTTT. The encoded protein is CASRRDTMNTEAFF.

A remark on this clonotype: A much larger clonotype is one base distant, so this may be a read error. CDR3 sequence reads: CASNQDWGSPGEKLFF. DNA of the CDR3: TGTGCCAGCAACCAAGATTGGGGATCCCCAGGCGAAAAACTGTTTTTT. The rearrangement uses TRBV3-1 and TRBJ1-4; D is unresolved. CDR3 length: 16 amino acids. Germline V CDR1 and CDR2: LGHDT, YNNKEL (reference sequence).

This chain joins TRBV10-3 and TRBJ2-5; no reliable D call. The length of the CDR3 is 14 residues. CDR1 is ENHRY, CDR2 SYGVKD, per germline. V lost 0 bases and J 4 bases, leaving 9 bases between the germline ends. CDR3: CAISESVDRETQYF. In DNA form, the CDR3 reads TGTGCCATCAGTGAGTCTGTGGATAGAGAGACCCAGTACTTC.

This clonotype showed up just a few times. The chain is built from TRBV4-1 and TRBJ2-7, with TRBD2 identical over 7 bases. This CDR3 spans 16 amino acids. V trimming: 4 bases; J trimming: 3 bases; junction bases outside the gene matches: 12. CDR1 is MGHRA and CDR2 is YSYEKL in the germline V gene. The CDR3 DNA sequence: TGCGCCAGCAGCCCAATGGGCGGGAGTTCCTTCTACGAGCAGTACTTC. Amino acid sequence: CASSPMGGSSFYEQYF.

The CDR3 nucleotides are TGTGCCAGCACCCAACAGGGGCCAAATCAGCCCCAGCATTTT. As protein: CASTQQGPNQPQHF. The chain joins TRBV6-1 to TRBJ1-5, with 7 bases identical to TRBD1. With 7 bases clipped from V and 4 bases from J, the junction kept 7 bases outside the gene matches. Germline V gene lookup returns CDR1 MNHNS and CDR2 SASEGT. The CDR3 has 14 amino acids.

This sequence joins TRBV10-3 and TRBJ2-7; 8 nucleotides match TRBD1. TRBJ2-5 explains the end of the DNA better; the J call may be wrong. Germline V gene lookup returns CDR1 ENHRY and CDR2 SYGVKD. This CDR3 has 16 amino acids. CDR3 sequence reads: CAISDPDRDSQETQYF. The CDR3 nucleotides are TGTGCCATCAGTGACCCGGACAGGGACTCCCAAGAGACCCAGTACTTC.

This clonotype has a handful of counts. The chain couples TRBV29-1 to TRBJ2-1; D is unresolved. This CDR3 has 10 amino acids. Germline V gene lookup returns CDR1 SQVTM and CDR2 ANQGSEA. V was pared by 4 bases and J by 7 bases, with 5 bases between. The CDR3 spells CSVVWNEQFF. The CDR3 DNA follows: TGCAGCGTTGTGTGGAATGAGCAGTTCTTC.

V and J are TRBV4-1 and TRBJ1-1; D is possibly TRBD1 (5 bases). V was pared by 0 bases and J by 11 bases, with 25 bases between. Germline values: CDR1 MGHRA, CDR2 YSYEKL. This CDR3 comprises 17 residues. For the CDR3, the DNA is TGCGCCAGCAGCCAAGAGATCCTGGGACCCCACCAATGGTCGGCTTTCTTT. Translated: CASSQEILGPHQWSAFF.

The rearrangement joins TRBV6-5 to TRBJ2-5; TRBD2 might be the D (5 bases). The closer fit of TRBJ2-7 to the DNA end suggests the J call may be wrong. The germline V gene encodes CDR1 MNHEY and CDR2 SVGAGI. This CDR3 contains 15 residues. CDR3 DNA sequence: TGTGCCAGCAGTCAAACTAGAGGCGGTATGGACGAGCAGTACTTC. Translated, it gives CASSQTRGGMDEQYF.

The V call is TRBV7-2, the J call TRBJ2-5; 7 bases line up with TRBD2. Gene TRBJ2-7 matches the end of the DNA better, so the J call may be wrong. From germline, CDR1 is SGHTA and CDR2 FQGNSA. The CDR3 loop spans 15 amino acids. CDR3: CASSLVGQAGDEQYF. CDR3 in DNA: TGTGCCAGCAGCTTAGTGGGCCAGGCGGGGGACGAGCAGTACTTC.

V usage is TRBV27 and J usage is TRBJ1-2; TRBD1 is a possible D gene (5 bases). Between the trimmed V and J ends, which lost 4 bases and 6 bases, there was a span of 9 bases. The germline V gene has CDR1 MNHEY and CDR2 SMNVEV (reference sequence). This CDR3 is built from 12 residues. The CDR3 bases are TGTGCCAGCAGTTCCGAGGGGCATGGCTACACCTTC. This codes for CASSSEGHGYTF.

The chain recombines TRBV2 with TRBJ2-7; D is possibly TRBD1 (6 bases). V dropped 0 bases and J dropped 2 bases, with 17 bases sitting between them. The CDR3 consists of 17 residues. Germline CDR1 reads SNHLY; CDR2 reads FYNNEI. The CDR3 is CASSEAMPGALTYEQYF. In DNA, the CDR3 is TGTGCCAGCAGTGAAGCTATGCCAGGGGCCTTAACCTACGAGCAGTACTTC.

The chain is built from TRBV29-1 and TRBJ1-1, with D possibly matching TRBD1 (6 bases). Trimming took 6 bases from V and 8 from J, leaving 13 bases between them. This CDR3 spans 11 amino acids. In germline, CDR1 is SQVTM, CDR2 ANQGSEA. The CDR3 coding sequence is TGCAGCGTCCTCACCACAGGGGAAGCTTTCTTT. This codes for CSVLTTGEAFF. The entire variable domain, with the rest obtained from reference TRBV29-1 and TRBJ1-1, is as follows: SAVISQKPSRDICQRGTSLTIQCQVDSQVTMMFWYRQQPGQSLTLIATANQGSEATYESGFVIDKFPISRPNLTFSTLTVSNMSPEDSSIYLCSVLTTGEAFFGQGTRLTVV.

The chain has TRBV18 and TRBJ2-7; 9 bases fit TRBD1. V dropped 6 bases and J dropped 6; count of bases not matched to a gene: 9. The V gene's germline CDR1 is KGHSH and CDR2 LQKENI. The CDR3 is 14 amino acids. The CDR3 sequence is CASSRQGELSEQYF. Here the CDR3 DNA reads TGTGCCAGCTCTCGACAGGGGGAGTTATCCGAGCAGTACTTC.